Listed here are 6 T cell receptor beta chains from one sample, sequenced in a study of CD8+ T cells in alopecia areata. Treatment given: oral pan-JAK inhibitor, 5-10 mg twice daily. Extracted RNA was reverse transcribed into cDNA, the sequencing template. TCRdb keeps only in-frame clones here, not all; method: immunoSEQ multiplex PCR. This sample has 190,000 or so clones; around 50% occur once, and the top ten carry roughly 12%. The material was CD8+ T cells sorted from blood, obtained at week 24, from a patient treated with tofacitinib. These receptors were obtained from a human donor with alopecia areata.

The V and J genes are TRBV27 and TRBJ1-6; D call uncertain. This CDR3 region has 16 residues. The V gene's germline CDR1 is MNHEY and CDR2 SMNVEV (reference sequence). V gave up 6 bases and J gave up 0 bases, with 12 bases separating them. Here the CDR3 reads CASRLSPYSYNSPLHF. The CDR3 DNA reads TGTGCCAGCAGACTCTCCCCCTACTCCTATAATTCACCCCTCCACTTT.

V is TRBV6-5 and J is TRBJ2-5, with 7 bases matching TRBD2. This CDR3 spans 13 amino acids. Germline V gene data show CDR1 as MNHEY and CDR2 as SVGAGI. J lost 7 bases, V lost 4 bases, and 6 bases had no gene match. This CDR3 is CASSSSSSGTQYF. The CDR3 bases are TGTGCCAGCAGTTCCTCGTCTAGCGGGACCCAGTACTTC.

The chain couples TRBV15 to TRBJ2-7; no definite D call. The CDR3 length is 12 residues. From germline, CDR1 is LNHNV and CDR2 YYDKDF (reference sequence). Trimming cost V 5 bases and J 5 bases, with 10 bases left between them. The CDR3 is CATSPGGDEQYF. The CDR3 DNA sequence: TGTGCCACCAGCCCGGGTGGCGACGAGCAGTACTTC.

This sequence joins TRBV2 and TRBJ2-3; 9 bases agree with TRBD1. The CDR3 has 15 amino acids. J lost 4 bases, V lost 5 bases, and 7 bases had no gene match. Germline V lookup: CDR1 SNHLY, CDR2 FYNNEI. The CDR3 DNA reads TGTGCCAGCAGTACGGGACAGGGTCTACCAGATACGCAGTATTTT. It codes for CASSTGQGLPDTQYF.

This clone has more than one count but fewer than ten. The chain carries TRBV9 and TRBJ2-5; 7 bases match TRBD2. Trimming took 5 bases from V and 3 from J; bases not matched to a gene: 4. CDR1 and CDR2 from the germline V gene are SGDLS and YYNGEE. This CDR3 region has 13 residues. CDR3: CASRGLAEETQYF. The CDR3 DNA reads TGTGCCAGCAGAGGCCTAGCGGAAGAGACCCAGTACTTC. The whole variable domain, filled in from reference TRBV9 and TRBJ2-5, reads DSGVTQTPKHLITATGQRVTLRCSPRSGDLSVYWYQQSLDQGLQFLIQYYNGEERAKGNILERFSAQQFPDLHSELNLSSLELGDSALYFCASRGLAEETQYFGPGTRLLVL.

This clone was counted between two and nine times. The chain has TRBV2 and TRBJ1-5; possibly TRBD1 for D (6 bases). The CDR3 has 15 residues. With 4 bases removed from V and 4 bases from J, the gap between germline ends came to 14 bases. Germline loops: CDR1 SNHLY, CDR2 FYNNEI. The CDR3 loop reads CASSARVGANQPQHF. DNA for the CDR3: TGTGCCAGCAGTGCCCGAGTGGGGGCTAATCAGCCCCAGCATTTT.